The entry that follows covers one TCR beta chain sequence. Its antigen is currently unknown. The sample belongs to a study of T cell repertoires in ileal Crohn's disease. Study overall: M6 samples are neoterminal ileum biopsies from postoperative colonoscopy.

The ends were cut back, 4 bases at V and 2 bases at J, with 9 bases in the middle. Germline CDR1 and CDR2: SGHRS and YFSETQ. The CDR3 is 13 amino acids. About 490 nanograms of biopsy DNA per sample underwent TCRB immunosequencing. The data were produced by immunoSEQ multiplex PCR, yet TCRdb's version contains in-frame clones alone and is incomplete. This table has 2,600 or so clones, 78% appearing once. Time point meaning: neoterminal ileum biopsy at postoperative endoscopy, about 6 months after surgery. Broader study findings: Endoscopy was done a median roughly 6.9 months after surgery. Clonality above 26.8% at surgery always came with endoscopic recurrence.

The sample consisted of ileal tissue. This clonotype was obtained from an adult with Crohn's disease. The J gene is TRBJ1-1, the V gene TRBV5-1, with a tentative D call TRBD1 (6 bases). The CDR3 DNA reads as TGCGCCAGCAGCGCGGACAGAAACACTGAAGCTTTCTTT. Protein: CASSADRNTEAFF.